A single sample gave rise to the 18 T cell receptor beta chains below, sequenced in a study of T cell changes during pregnancy in multiple sclerosis. Repertoires were generated with immunoSEQ multiplex PCR, while TCRdb's copy carries only in-frame clones and drops some. Of tens of thousands of clones in the sample, about nine tenths were seen once. Sequencing used CD8+ T cells from peripheral blood mononuclear cells, obtained in the first trimester of pregnancy. The receptors come from a female donor in good health, enrolled as a control in a pregnancy study.

This chain connects TRBV27 to TRBJ2-1, with 8 bases identical to TRBD1. The germline V gene has CDR1 MNHEY and CDR2 SMNVEV (reference sequence). CDR3 length equals 15 residues. Trimming at V came to 4 bases and at J to 7 bases, leaving 9 bases not matched to a gene. The CDR3 nucleotides read TGTGCCAGCAGTTCTGCAGGGGGCGCTGGAAATGAGCAGTTCTTC. Its translation: CASSSAGGAGNEQFF.

In DNA, the CDR3 is TGTGCCAGCAGCCCCCAGGGCCCTCTCAATGAGCAGTTCTTC. Protein sequence: CASSPQGPLNEQFF. This chain links TRBV7-3 with TRBJ2-1; possibly TRBD1 for D (5 bases). Germline lookup yields CDR1 SGHTA and CDR2 FQGTGA. CDR3 length equals 14 residues. Between the trimmed V and J ends, which lost 5 bases and 6 bases, there was a span of 14 bases.

This clone is labeled as medium-sized. The rearrangement uses TRBV7-9 and TRBJ1-2; TRBD1 matches at 8 bases. Germline lookup yields CDR1 SEHNR and CDR2 FQNEAQ (reference sequence). This CDR3 contains 13 residues. Unmatched junction bases numbered 2, after V lost 3 bases and J lost 5 bases. CDR3 in amino acids: CASSFGTGYGYTF. The CDR3 nucleotides read TGTGCCAGCAGCTTCGGGACAGGATATGGCTACACCTTC.

This sequence joins TRBV7-9 and TRBJ2-5, with 10 bases lining up with TRBD2. The CDR3 loop spans 14 amino acids. Germline CDR1 and CDR2: SEHNR and FQNEAQ (reference sequence). V gave up 4 bases and J gave up 5 bases; unmatched junction bases: 4. CDR3 DNA sequence: TGTGCCAGCAGCTCCACTAGCGGGGACGAGACCCAGTACTTC. Residues: CASSSTSGDETQYF.

This chain joins TRBV4-3 and TRBJ2-7; TRBD2 matches 10 bases. This CDR3 region has 16 residues. Germline trimming cut 0 bases from V and 3 bases from J; bases unmatched to any gene: 5. CDR1 is LGHNA and CDR2 is YSLEER in the germline V gene. The CDR3 reads CASSQEMASGSYEQYF. The CDR3 DNA is TGCGCCAGCAGCCAAGAAATGGCTAGCGGGAGCTACGAGCAGTACTTC.

V gene TRBV4-3 combines with J gene TRBJ2-3, with D tentatively TRBD2 (7 bases). Germline V lookup: CDR1 LGHNA, CDR2 YSLEER. V was clipped by 4 bases and J by 4 bases, with 15 bases between them. The CDR3 is 15 residues long. The CDR3 loop is CASSREEGGADTQYF. CDR3 DNA: TGCGCCAGCAGCCGAGAAGAGGGGGGGGCAGATACGCAGTATTTT.

The chain links TRBV7-3 to TRBJ2-3, with TRBD2 matching 7 bases. V was pared by 5 bases and J by 1 base, with 6 bases of the junction left unmatched. Germline V gene sequence: CDR1 SGHTA, CDR2 FQGTGA. The CDR3 has 15 amino acids. For the CDR3, the DNA is TGTGCCAGCAGCCAAGTGGCGGGGGGCACAGATACGCAGTATTTT. Translated: CASSQVAGGTDTQYF.

The chain carries TRBV28 and TRBJ2-1, with D perhaps TRBD1 (6 bases). Germline-derived CDR1 and CDR2 are MDHEN and SYDVKM. Trimming took 2 bases from V and 8 from J, leaving 13 bases between them. The length of the CDR3 is 14 residues. The DNA of the CDR3 is TGTGCCAGCAGTTTAACCCAGGGGAGAGATGAGCAGTTCTTC. Its protein product is CASSLTQGRDEQFF. Based on the CDR3 plus reference TRBV28 and TRBJ2-1, the full variable domain is DVKVTQSSRYLVKRTGEKVFLECVQDMDHENMFWYRQDPGLGLRLIYFSYDVKMKEKGDIPEGYSVSREKKERFSLILESASTNQTSMYLCASSLTQGRDEQFFGPGTRLTVL.

This clone turned up a few times. The chain joins TRBV4-3 to TRBJ1-6; no reliable D call. The CDR3 has 11 amino acids. Trimming removed 1 base from V and 14 bases from J, with 6 bases in between. Germline CDR1 LGHNA, CDR2 YSLEER. The CDR3 coding sequence is TGCGCCAGCAGCCAAGGGCGGACCCTCCACTTT. Residues: CASSQGRTLHF.

This rearrangement joins TRBV19 to TRBJ1-4; D possibly corresponds to TRBD1 (6 bases). Germline-derived CDR1 and CDR2 are LNHDA and SQIVND (reference sequence). CDR3 length: 16 amino acids. The V gene lost 2 bases and the J gene lost 4 bases, with 14 bases spanning the gap. Written as DNA, the CDR3 is TGTGCCAGTAGTATAAGAGGGGCAGGGGTTAATGAAAAACTGTTTTTT. It encodes CASSIRGAGVNEKLFF.

The genes are TRBV9 and TRBJ2-2; D perhaps matches TRBD2 (7 bases). The CDR3 sequence is 14 residues long. Trimming cost V 3 bases and J 8 bases, with 14 bases left between them. In germline, CDR1 is SGDLS, CDR2 YYNGEE. The CDR3 DNA reads TGTGCCAGCAGCGAGGGGGGGAGACAAGGGGAGCTGTTTTTT. Amino acid sequence: CASSEGGRQGELFF.

The genes are TRBV7-9 and TRBJ2-2, with 10 nucleotides matching TRBD1. CDR3 length: 15 residues. Losses at the gene ends were 2 bases for V and 5 bases for J; bases not matched to a gene: 2. Germline V gives CDR1 SEHNR, CDR2 FQNEAQ (reference sequence). The DNA for the CDR3 is TGTGCCAGCAGCTTAAGGGACAGGGGTACCGGGGAGCTGTTTTTT. It yields the protein CASSLRDRGTGELFF.

The V call is TRBV5-1, the J call TRBJ2-7; 7 nucleotides align to TRBD2. The CDR3 is 13 residues long. CDR1 is SGHRS, CDR2 YFSETQ, per germline. V dropped 2 bases and J dropped 7; count of bases not matched to a gene: 6. In nucleotides, the CDR3 is TGCGCCAGCAGCTTTACAGCGGGGTGGGAGCAGTACTTC. The encoded protein is CASSFTAGWEQYF.

The rearrangement joins TRBV6-1 to TRBJ2-7; 8 nucleotides line up with TRBD1. This CDR3 contains 13 residues. Germline V gene data show CDR1 as MNHNS and CDR2 as SASEGT. V dropped 6 bases and J dropped 1; count of bases not matched to a gene: 2. The CDR3 protein is CASRDRESYEQYF. The CDR3 nucleotides read TGTGCCAGCAGGGACAGGGAATCCTACGAGCAGTACTTC.

The chain joins TRBV29-1 to TRBJ2-2; TRBD1 agrees at 11 bases. V lost 1 base and J lost 4; bases outside the gene matches: 5. The CDR3 runs to 16 residues. The germline V gene has CDR1 SQVTM and CDR2 ANQGSEA. The CDR3 spells CSVEGTGGLGTGELFF. CDR3 bases: TGCAGCGTTGAAGGGACAGGGGGCTTGGGCACCGGGGAGCTGTTTTTT.

The rearrangement links TRBV4-3 to TRBJ2-1; possible D gene TRBD1, 5 bases. The CDR3 is 16 residues long. Germline V gene lookup returns CDR1 LGHNA and CDR2 YSLEER. V lost 0 bases and J 0 bases, leaving 9 bases between the germline ends. DNA for the CDR3: TGCGCCAGCAGCCAAGATGGTCAGGGCTCCTACAATGAGCAGTTCTTC. Translating it yields CASSQDGQGSYNEQFF.

The J gene is TRBJ2-2, the V gene TRBV28; D is uncertain. Trimming stripped 7 bases from V and 3 bases from J, with 9 bases between. The germline V gene encodes CDR1 MDHEN and CDR2 SYDVKM. The CDR3 consists of 13 residues. CDR3 residues: CASTPRYTGELFF. CDR3 sequence (DNA): TGTGCCAGCACCCCGAGGTACACCGGGGAGCTGTTTTTT.

This sequence joins TRBV19 and TRBJ1-5; no clear D gene. CDR1 and CDR2 (germline): LNHDA, SQIVND (reference sequence). Trimming pared 1 base from V and 9 bases from J, leaving 10 bases between. The length of the CDR3 is 13 residues. CDR3 in amino acids: CASSIVASRPQHF. CDR3 sequence (DNA): TGTGCCAGTAGTATAGTTGCCTCTAGGCCCCAGCATTTT.